This T cell receptor beta chain emerged from a study of blood T cell repertoires in COVID-19. Germline CDR1 and CDR2: SGDLS and YYNGEE. The trim removed 4 bases at V and 6 bases at J, leaving 9 bases unmatched. This CDR3 comprises 15 residues. Clones were read by immunoSEQ multiplex PCR, and TCRdb kept only the in-frame ones, dropping some. Here the sample spans hundreds of thousands of clones, roughly 89% being singletons. The receptor's source is a woman between 35 and 50 years old with COVID-19, enrolled during active disease. The gene calls are TRBV9 and TRBJ2-3; TRBD2 matches at 9 bases. Source material: peripheral blood. Here the CDR3 DNA reads TGTGCCAGCAGCTTAGTAGCGGGAGCCCCCGATACGCAGTATTTT. It is translated as CASSLVAGAPDTQYF. Full variable domain (remainder filled in from reference TRBV9 and TRBJ2-3): DSGVTQTPKHLITATGQRVTLRCSPRSGDLSVYWYQQSLDQGLQFLIQYYNGEERAKGNILERFSAQQFPDLHSELNLSSLELGDSALYFCASSLVAGAPDTQYFGPGTRLTVL.